This T cell receptor (beta chain) was sequenced in a study of T cells in Graves' hyperthyroidism and ophthalmopathy. There were TCR beta CDR3 regions amplified from RNA transcripts. A first-round RT-PCR of the TCR CDR3 used the HTBI primer set. TCRdb called the multiplex PCR reads again in MiXCR, with one record for every CDR3 protein. The sample consists of about 600,000 distinct CDR3 sequences, 16% of them appearing once. V shed 3 bases and J 12 bases; nucleotides not matched to a gene: 14. There are 14 residues in the CDR3. Per germline, CDR1 SGHRS and CDR2 YFSETQ. Diagnosis rested on symptoms, serum thyroxine and TRAb, thyroid ultrasound, and orbital computed tomography. The PBMCs had their origin in roughly 10 ml of fresh peripheral blood.

This sequence originates from a woman between 40 and 50 years old with Graves' ophthalmopathy. The source material was blood. The chain combines TRBV5-1 with TRBJ2-5, with 7 positions matching TRBD1. CDR3 region: CASSSIGTASSKYF. The DNA for the CDR3 is TGCGCCAGCAGCTCGATCGGGACAGCCAGTTCCAAGTACTTC.